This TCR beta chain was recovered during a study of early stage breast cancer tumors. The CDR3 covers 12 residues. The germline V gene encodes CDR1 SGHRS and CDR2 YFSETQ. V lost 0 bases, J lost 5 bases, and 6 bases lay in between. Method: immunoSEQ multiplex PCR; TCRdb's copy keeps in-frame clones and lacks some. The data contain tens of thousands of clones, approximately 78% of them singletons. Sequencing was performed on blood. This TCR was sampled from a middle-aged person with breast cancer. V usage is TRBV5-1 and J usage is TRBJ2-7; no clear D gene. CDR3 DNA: TGCGCCAGCAGCTTGGCCAACGACGAGCAGTACTTC. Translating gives CASSLANDEQYF.